This TCR beta chain comes out of a study of brain T cells in children with intractable seizures. Points from the study as a whole: Patients' HCMV serostatus was unknown; virus specificity rests on CDR3 similarity alone.

Concerning this clone: The target antigen is unknown.

Germline loops: CDR1 SGHNT, CDR2 YYREEE (reference sequence). The CDR3 spans 13 residues. V lost 3 bases, J lost 2 bases, and 7 bases lay in between. The repertoire was sequenced with immunoSEQ multiplex PCR; TCRdb's copy has only in-frame clones and lacks some. The data hold around 38,000 clones, with around nine tenths observed a single time. The clonotype originates from a girl aged 2 to 10 with tuberous sclerosis and intractable seizures. The specimen was peripheral blood, collected at surgery. The J gene is TRBJ2-3, the V gene TRBV5-4; D is undetermined. This CDR3 reads CASSSDVTDTQYF. The CDR3 DNA is TGTGCCAGCAGCTCGGACGTCACAGATACGCAGTATTTT.